Below are 17 T cell receptor beta chains sequenced from a single sample in a study of long-term antiretroviral therapy in people with HIV. The immunoSEQ assay was v3.0, run at survey level. Produced via immunoSEQ multiplex PCR; TCRdb's table is partial and in-frame only. The repertoire holds some 27,000 clones, with more than 85% as singletons. Sequenced material: unsorted PBMCs, taken about 6.7 years after starting antiretroviral therapy. The receptors derive from a woman between 40 and 55 years old with HIV.

The chain's CDR3 is CAWMGNGNYGYTF. The DNA of the CDR3 is TGTGCCTGGATGGGCAACGGGAACTATGGCTACACCTTC. V usage is TRBV30 and J usage is TRBJ1-2; D is uncertain. The CDR3 has 13 residues. V was cut by 4 bases and J by 2 bases, with 11 bases left in between. Per the germline V gene, CDR1 is GTSNPN and CDR2 is SVGIG (reference sequence).

V usage is TRBV11-2 and J usage is TRBJ1-2; TRBD1 might be the D (6 bases). With 3 bases removed from V and 7 bases from J, the gap between germline ends came to 24 bases. Germline values: CDR1 SGHAT, CDR2 FQNNGV. CDR3 length: 17 amino acids. The CDR3 spells CASSFPPGGQGLTGYTF. Written as DNA, the CDR3 is TGTGCCAGCAGCTTTCCCCCGGGGGGGCAGGGCTTAACTGGCTACACCTTC.

The chain links TRBV2 to TRBJ1-1, with D possibly being TRBD1 (6 bases). CDR1 is SNHLY, CDR2 FYNNEI, per germline. The CDR3 sequence is 13 residues long. Trimming left V 5 bases short and J 4 bases short, with 11 bases between. CDR3 bases: TGTGCCAGCAGTTTGGGGGGCTCCACTGAAGCTTTCTTT. It translates to CASSLGGSTEAFF.

The V call is TRBV7-2, the J call TRBJ2-1, with D perhaps being TRBD1 or TRBD2 (5 bases each). The CDR3 spans 12 residues. V lost 6 bases, J lost 8 bases, and 11 bases lay in between. Germline CDR1 reads SGHTA; CDR2 reads FQGNSA. CDR3 loop: CASRSLGDEQFF. In DNA form, the CDR3 reads TGTGCCAGCAGATCACTAGGGGATGAGCAGTTCTTC.

This chain joins TRBV7-3 and TRBJ1-5; TRBD1 matches at 7 bases. Germline lookup yields CDR1 SGHTA and CDR2 FQGTGA. After removal of 7 bases from V and 2 bases from J, the junction contained 23 bases not matched to a gene. The CDR3 covers 20 residues. CDR3 nucleotide sequence: TGTGCCAGCAACGTAAAAAAGGGGGACAGTGACCCCTTTGGCAATCAGCCCCAGCATTTT. Encoded protein: CASNVKKGDSDPFGNQPQHF.

This chain connects TRBV5-1 to TRBJ2-5; 9 bases are shared with TRBD2. Germline values: CDR1 SGHRS, CDR2 YFSETQ. The CDR3 sequence is 14 residues long. V shed 4 bases and J 5 bases; nucleotides not matched to a gene: 6. The DNA of the CDR3 is TGCGCCAGCAGCCGCAGCGGGGGGCAGGAGACCCAGTACTTC. As protein: CASSRSGGQETQYF.

This clone showed up just once. Other DNA sequences within the sample encode an identical CDR3. The rearrangement uses TRBV7-6 and TRBJ1-2; 8 positions match TRBD1. V was clipped by 1 base and J by 5 bases; unmatched bases: 9. The CDR3 has 16 residues. The V gene's germline CDR1 is SGHVS and CDR2 FNYEAQ. CDR3 nucleotides: TGTGCCAGCAGCTTAGGCTCCAGGGGGCGAGGTTATGGCTACACCTTC. Translated, it gives CASSLGSRGRGYGYTF.

This clone was counted once. This sequence joins TRBV7-2 and TRBJ1-3; TRBD1 matches 8 bases. V lost 5 bases, J lost 7 bases, and 4 bases stayed unmatched. This CDR3 has 13 residues. The V gene's germline CDR1 is SGHTA and CDR2 FQGNSA. For the CDR3, the DNA is TGTGCCAGCAGCACGGGACAGGTTAACACCATATATTTT. Translating it yields CASSTGQVNTIYF.

This sequence joins TRBV7-3 and TRBJ2-3; D remains ambiguous. The CDR3 extends over 14 amino acids. Per germline, CDR1 SGHTA and CDR2 FQGTGA. Deletions cut 5 bases from V and 5 bases from J, with 14 bases between. CDR3 loop: CASSLDPSGDTQYF. CDR3 bases: TGTGCCAGCAGCCTTGACCCTTCCGGAGATACGCAGTATTTT.

The chain joins TRBV18 to TRBJ1-2; weak D call: TRBD1 (5 bases). Looked up from germline, CDR1 is KGHSH and CDR2 is LQKENI. The CDR3 is 15 residues long. V was clipped by 2 bases and J by 4 bases, with 14 bases between them. The CDR3 DNA follows: TGTGCCAGCTCACCAGCGAGGAGGGGACCCTATGGCTACACCTTC. Its translation is CASSPARRGPYGYTF. The full variable domain, its missing parts supplied by reference TRBV18 and TRBJ1-2, is NAGVMQNPRHLVRRRGQEARLRCSPMKGHSHVYWYRQLPEEGLKFMVYLQKENIIDESGMPKERFSAEFPKEGPSILRIQQVVRGDSAAYFCASSPARRGPYGYTFGSGTRLTVV.

The chain carries TRBV6-6 and TRBJ1-1, with D unclear. The CDR3 has 13 amino acids. The V end was cut by 0 bases, the J end by 4 bases, with 6 bases between. The V gene's germline CDR1 is MNHNY and CDR2 SVGAGI (reference sequence). CDR3 protein: CASSYSRATEAFF. CDR3 DNA: TGTGCCAGCAGTTACTCGCGGGCCACTGAAGCTTTCTTT.

The chain employs TRBV6-1 and TRBJ2-3, with D possibly being TRBD2 (7 bases). Germline CDR1 and CDR2: MNHNS and SASEGT. V shed 4 bases and J shed 2 bases, with 13 bases lying between them. This CDR3 spans 15 amino acids. The CDR3 spells CASSGGGQNTDTQYF. For the CDR3, the DNA is TGTGCCAGCAGTGGGGGGGGGCAGAACACAGATACGCAGTATTTT.

The chain carries TRBV6-5 and TRBJ1-1, with D possibly TRBD1 on 5 matching bases. V was cut by 5 bases and J by 6 bases, with 13 bases left in between. Germline V gene sequence: CDR1 MNHEY, CDR2 SVGAGI. The CDR3 loop spans 13 amino acids. The CDR3, as DNA: TGTGCCAGCAGTGGGCAGGGCGGCCCTGAAGCTTTCTTT. Translating it yields CASSGQGGPEAFF.

This sequence joins TRBV6-1 and TRBJ1-1, with TRBD1 matching over 9 bases. V lost 1 base to trimming and J lost 5 bases; unmatched junction nucleotides: 8. The CDR3 sequence is 16 residues long. The V gene's germline CDR1 is MNHNS and CDR2 SASEGT. CDR3 coding DNA: TGTGCCAGCAGTGAAGGGTGGGACAGGGTCAAGACTGAAGCTTTCTTT. Its translation is CASSEGWDRVKTEAFF.

The chain is built from TRBV11-2 and TRBJ2-5, with D hard to call. Trimming removed 2 bases from V and 4 bases from J, with 8 bases in between. The CDR3 has 13 amino acids. Germline V gene lookup returns CDR1 SGHAT and CDR2 FQNNGV. The CDR3 sequence is CASSLRRGETQYF. In DNA form, the CDR3 reads TGTGCCAGCAGCTTAAGGCGCGGAGAGACCCAGTACTTC.

The gene calls are TRBV5-6 and TRBJ2-6; the match to TRBD1 covers 7 bases. This CDR3 spans 18 amino acids. Looked up from germline, CDR1 is SGHDT and CDR2 is YYEEEE. The V gene end was trimmed by 3 bases and the J gene end by 0 bases; junction bases not matched to a gene: 9. Here the CDR3 reads CASSSLDRDLSGANVLTF. DNA for the CDR3: TGTGCCAGCAGCTCCCTTGACAGGGACCTCTCTGGGGCCAACGTCCTGACTTTC.

Only one count was recorded for this clone. The CDR3 bases are TGTGCCAGCAGCTGGGGCAGGGTAGCGGGGGGCCAGCGCACCGGGGAGCTGTTTTTT. As protein: CASSWGRVAGGQRTGELFF. The gene calls are TRBV7-2 and TRBJ2-2, with 10 positions matching TRBD2. This CDR3 region has 19 residues. Unmatched junction bases numbered 15, after V lost 4 bases and J lost 4 bases. Germline CDR1 and CDR2: SGHTA and FQGNSA.